This T cell receptor (beta chain) was captured in a study of blood T cell repertoires in COVID-19. Patients in Seattle were enrolled during active infection, then followed longitudinally. Per germline, CDR1 MNHNS and CDR2 SASEGT. The CDR3 covers 15 residues. J gave up 2 bases and V 3 bases, and 1 base lay outside the gene matches. Libraries were prepared by immunoSEQ multiplex PCR; TCRdb keeps only in-frame clonotypes and omits some of them. The sample carries 200,000 to 250,000 clones, 82% recorded once. The receptor's source is a woman over 75 with COVID-19, enrolled during active disease. The sample taken for sequencing was peripheral blood. This chain connects TRBV6-1 to TRBJ1-6, with 7 bases lining up with TRBD1. The CDR3 reads CASSDTGAYNSPLHF. CDR3 sequence (DNA): TGTGCCAGCAGTGATACAGGGGCCTATAATTCACCCCTCCACTTT.